One and the same sample provided the 5 T cell receptor beta chains below, sequenced in a study of shared clonotypes between healthy human individuals (TCRdb year 2020). Receptor libraries were prepared by the immunoSEQ multiplex PCR assay. Not all clones reach the TCRdb copy of this immuneACCESS table, which keeps in-frame sequences only. Checked studies attribute under half of the gap to unresolved V genes and leave the rest unexplained. This sample gives roughly 2 million clones in total; about 95% of them show up just once. 0.9% to 1.3% of the sample is held by the ten biggest clonotypes. CD8 naive samples were obtained by positive selection for CCR7 among CD45RO-negative cells, yielding a CD45RA+CCR7+ population from which TemRA cells were excluded. Sequencing was performed on naive CD8+ T cells sorted from blood. This specimen's cell subset or site label, interpreted: CD45RA+CCR7+. These TCRs come from a man between 18 and 29 years old in good health.

The rearrangement links TRBV10-1 to TRBJ2-5; D ambiguous. There are 17 residues in the CDR3. CDR1 and CDR2 (germline): WNHNN, SYGVQD (reference sequence). Trimming stripped 4 bases from V and 1 base from J, with 19 bases between. DNA of the CDR3: TGCGCCAGCAGTGTGCCCCTCCCCTCTAGTCTCCAAGAGACCCAGTACTTC. Encoded protein: CASSVPLPSSLQETQYF.

V and J are TRBV4-1 and TRBJ1-4, with TRBD1 matching 9 bases. V lost 0 bases and J lost 8; bases outside the gene matches: 7. The CDR3 contains 16 residues. Per the germline V gene, CDR1 is MGHRA and CDR2 is YSYEKL. CDR3 region: CASSQDSGTGFEKLFF. The CDR3, as DNA: TGCGCCAGCAGCCAAGATAGTGGGACAGGGTTCGAAAAACTGTTTTTT.

The chain couples TRBV27 to TRBJ1-6; D is unclear. Trimming cost V 3 bases and J 7 bases, with 10 bases left between them. Germline V CDR1 and CDR2: MNHEY, SMNVEV (reference sequence). This CDR3 is built from 14 residues. CDR3 sequence: CASSFSSGNSPLHF. The DNA for the CDR3 is TGTGCCAGCAGTTTCTCCTCGGGGAATTCACCCCTCCACTTT.

This chain uses TRBV4-1 with TRBJ2-3, with D perhaps being TRBD1 or TRBD2 (6 bases each). This CDR3 is built from 17 residues. Germline loops: CDR1 MGHRA, CDR2 YSYEKL. Trimming cost V 1 base and J 3 bases, with 17 bases left between them. CDR3 DNA: TGCGCCAGCAGCCAAGCTCTAGGGGGGATTGGGACAGATACGCAGTATTTT. As protein: CASSQALGGIGTDTQYF.

The chain carries TRBV10-2 and TRBJ1-1; D perhaps matches TRBD1 (5 bases). CDR3 length: 12 amino acids. In germline, CDR1 is WSHSY, CDR2 SAAADI. Trimming took off 5 bases at V and 8 bases at J, with 12 bases between the two ends. In nucleotides, the CDR3 is TGCGCCAGCAGTCAAGCGGGGGGAGAAGCTTTCTTT. It specifies CASSQAGGEAFF.